The 14 T cell receptor beta chains in this list originate from one sample, sequenced in a study of blood T cells in healthy people across ages. PCR was performed a second time for roughly 7 to 12 cycles using a sample-barcoded 5' primer and a J-beta primer mix. TCRdb reprocessed the 5' RACE reads via MiXCR and lists one record per CDR3 protein. The table has hundreds of thousands of distinct CDR3 sequences, 58% seen once. The sequencing sample was made of blood. These receptors all stem from a man aged 30 to 39 in good health.

The chain uses TRBV7-2 and TRBJ2-1; 9 positions match TRBD2. J gave up 3 bases and V 6 bases, and 6 bases lay outside the gene matches. Germline CDR1 is SGHTA and CDR2 is FQGNSA. This CDR3 contains 15 residues. This CDR3 reads CASSNRLADYNEQFF. CDR3 nucleotide sequence: TGTGCCAGCAGTAACAGACTAGCGGACTACAATGAGCAGTTCTTC.

The rearrangement joins TRBV9 to TRBJ2-1, with D hard to call. The CDR3 spans 15 residues. Germline loops: CDR1 SGDLS, CDR2 YYNGEE. The V gene lost 0 bases and the J gene lost 8 bases, with 15 bases spanning the gap. CDR3 region: CASSVAEGTSHEQFF. The CDR3 coding sequence is TGTGCCAGCAGCGTAGCGGAAGGAACCTCCCATGAGCAGTTCTTC.

The rearrangement links TRBV4-2 to TRBJ2-3; unclear D gene. This CDR3 spans 12 amino acids. Germline CDR1 LGHNA, CDR2 YNFKEQ. Trimming stripped 0 bases from V and 8 bases from J, with 6 bases between. The CDR3 region is CASSQEPLTQYF. CDR3 DNA sequence: TGTGCCAGCAGCCAAGAGCCTCTTACGCAGTATTTT.

V is TRBV7-2 and J is TRBJ2-5; D not certain. V gave up 7 bases and J gave up 1 base, with 13 bases separating them. Germline values: CDR1 SGHTA, CDR2 FQGNSA. The CDR3 is 14 residues long. CDR3 coding DNA: TGTGCCAGCACCCGGTTTGTTGGCCAAGAGACCCAGTACTTC. It is translated as CASTRFVGQETQYF.

This chain uses TRBV20-1 with TRBJ2-7, with 7 bases lining up with TRBD2. J gave up 3 bases and V 3 bases, and 8 bases lay outside the gene matches. This CDR3 has 14 residues. The germline gives CDR1 DFQATT, CDR2 SNEGSKA (reference sequence). CDR3 sequence (DNA): TGCAGTGCTAGTGGGATAGCGGGTTACTACGAGCAGTACTTC. Protein: CSASGIAGYYEQYF.

The rearrangement uses TRBV5-1 and TRBJ2-1, with TRBD2 identical over 8 bases. Germline CDR1 is SGHRS and CDR2 is YFSETQ. J lost 15 bases, V lost 0 bases, and 20 bases had no gene match. CDR3 size: 17 residues. The CDR3 loop reads CASSLDPRAGEYEALFF. In DNA form, the CDR3 reads TGCGCCAGCAGCTTGGACCCGAGAGCGGGAGAATATGAGGCGCTGTTCTTC.

The chain uses TRBV7-2 and TRBJ2-3, with 13 bases lining up with TRBD2. The length of the CDR3 is 18 residues. Trimming removed 3 bases from V and 2 bases from J; junction bases left unmatched: 8. CDR1 is SGHTA, CDR2 FQGNSA, per germline. DNA for the CDR3: TGTGCCAGCAGCTTCTCCGGGACTAGCGGGGTGTCCACAGATACGCAGTATTTT. Its translation is CASSFSGTSGVSTDTQYF.

The chain is built from TRBV10-3 and TRBJ2-5; 7 bases line up with TRBD1. Near its end, the DNA agrees better with TRBJ2-7, so the J call may be wrong. The CDR3 is made up of 14 amino acids. The germline V gene encodes CDR1 ENHRY and CDR2 SYGVKD. The chain's CDR3 is CAISPGQTSYEQYF. CDR3 DNA sequence: TGTGCCATCAGTCCGGGACAGACATCATACGAGCAGTACTTC.

The CDR3 bases are TGTGCCAGCAGCCTCCCCGAGGGGGTCGAGCAGTACTTC. Translation: CASSLPEGVEQYF. The chain has TRBV7-9 and TRBJ2-7, with D possibly TRBD1 on 6 matching bases. Germline V gene lookup returns CDR1 SEHNR and CDR2 FQNEAQ (reference sequence). This CDR3 has 13 amino acids. Deletions cut 5 bases from V and 6 bases from J, with 14 bases between.

The J gene is TRBJ2-7, the V gene TRBV7-9; 10 bases match TRBD1. Judging by the DNA end, TRBJ2-5 fits better; the J call may be wrong. The CDR3 has 15 amino acids. Germline V gene data show CDR1 as SEHNR and CDR2 as FQNEAQ (reference sequence). Written as DNA, the CDR3 is TGTGCCAGCAGTGAGGGACAGGGGCTTCAAGAGACCCAGTACTTC. Encoded protein: CASSEGQGLQETQYF.

The V and J genes are TRBV6-6 and TRBJ2-5, with 7 bases aligning to TRBD2. The germline gives CDR1 MNHNY, CDR2 SVGAGI (reference sequence). The J segment lost 5 bases and the V segment lost 4 bases, leaving 16 bases of the junction unmatched. This CDR3 is built from 17 residues. The CDR3 DNA reads TGTGCCAGCAGTTCTATGCCCGTGGCCTACGGGGGGGAGACCCAGTACTTC. Amino acids: CASSSMPVAYGGETQYF.

This chain uses TRBV12-3 or TRBV12-4 with TRBJ2-4; D not resolved. Near its end, the DNA agrees better with TRBJ2-5, so the J call may be wrong. The CDR3 is 14 residues long. The CDR3 DNA sequence: TGTGCCAGCAGTAAAGTAGCCCCGGGTGAGACCCAGTACTTC. Protein: CASSKVAPGETQYF.

V is TRBV5-1 and J is TRBJ2-5; the match to TRBD2 covers 7 bases. This CDR3 is built from 17 residues. V was clipped by 0 bases and J by 5 bases; unmatched bases: 13. In germline, CDR1 is SGHRS, CDR2 YFSETQ. The CDR3 reads CASSLVGPGAGLETQYF. In DNA form, the CDR3 reads TGCGCCAGCAGCTTGGTTGGACCGGGAGCGGGGTTGGAGACCCAGTACTTC.

The chain employs TRBV4-3 and TRBJ2-1; the D gene could be TRBD1 or TRBD2 (5 bases each). Near its end, the DNA agrees better with TRBJ2-7, so the J call may be wrong. The germline gives CDR1 LGHNA, CDR2 YSLEER. This CDR3 comprises 15 residues. This CDR3 is CASSDGTATYNEQYF. CDR3 bases: TGCGCCAGCAGTGACGGGACCGCTACCTACAATGAGCAGTACTTC.